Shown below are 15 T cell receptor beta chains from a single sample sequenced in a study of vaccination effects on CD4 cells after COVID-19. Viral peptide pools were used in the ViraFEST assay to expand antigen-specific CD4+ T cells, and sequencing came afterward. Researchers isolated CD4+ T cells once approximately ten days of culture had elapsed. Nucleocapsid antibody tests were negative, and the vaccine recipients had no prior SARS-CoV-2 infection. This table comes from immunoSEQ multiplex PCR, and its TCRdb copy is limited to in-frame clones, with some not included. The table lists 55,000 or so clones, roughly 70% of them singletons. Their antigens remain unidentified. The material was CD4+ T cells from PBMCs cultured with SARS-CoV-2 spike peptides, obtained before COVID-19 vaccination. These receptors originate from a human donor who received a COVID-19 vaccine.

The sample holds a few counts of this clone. CDR3 in amino acids: CASSQVPGLAGGSSYNEQFF. CDR3 coding DNA: TGTGCCAGCAGCCAAGTCCCGGGACTAGCGGGGGGCAGCTCCTACAATGAGCAGTTCTTC. The rearrangement joins TRBV4-2 to TRBJ2-1; 15 bases align to TRBD2. CDR3 size: 20 residues. Germline V gives CDR1 LGHNA, CDR2 YNFKEQ. Trimming at V came to 1 base and at J to 0 bases, leaving 7 bases not matched to a gene.

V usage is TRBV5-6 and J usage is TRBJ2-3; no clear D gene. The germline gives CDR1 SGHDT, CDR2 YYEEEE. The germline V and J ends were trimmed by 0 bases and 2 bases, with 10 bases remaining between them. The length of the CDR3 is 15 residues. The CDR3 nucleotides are TGTGCCAGCAGCTTGGGGCGCAGCTACACAGATACGCAGTATTTT. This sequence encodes CASSLGRSYTDTQYF.

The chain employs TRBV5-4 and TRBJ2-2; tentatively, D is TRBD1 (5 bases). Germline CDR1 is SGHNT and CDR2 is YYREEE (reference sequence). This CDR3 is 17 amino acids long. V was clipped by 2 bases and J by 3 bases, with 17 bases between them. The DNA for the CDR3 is TGTGCCAGCAGCTTTAATACTGGGGCCGCCCACACCGGGGAGCTGTTTTTT. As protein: CASSFNTGAAHTGELFF.

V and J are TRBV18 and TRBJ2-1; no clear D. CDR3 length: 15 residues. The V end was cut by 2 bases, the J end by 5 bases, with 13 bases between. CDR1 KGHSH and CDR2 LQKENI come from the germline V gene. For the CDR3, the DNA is TGTGCCAGCTCACCATGGCCCTTGAAGGACAATGAGCAGTTCTTC. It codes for CASSPWPLKDNEQFF.

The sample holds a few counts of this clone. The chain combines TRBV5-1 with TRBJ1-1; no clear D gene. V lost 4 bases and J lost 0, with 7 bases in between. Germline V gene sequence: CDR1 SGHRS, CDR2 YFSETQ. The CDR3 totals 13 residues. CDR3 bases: TGCGCCAGCAGCAGAGAGTTGAACACTGAAGCTTTCTTT. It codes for CASSRELNTEAFF.

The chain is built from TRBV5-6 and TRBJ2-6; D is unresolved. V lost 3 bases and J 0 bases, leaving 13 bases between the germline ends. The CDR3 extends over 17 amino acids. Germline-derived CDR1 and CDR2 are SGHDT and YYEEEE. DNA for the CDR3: TGTGCCAGCAGCTCCGGGCTACGATCCTCTGGGGCCAACGTCCTGACTTTC. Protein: CASSSGLRSSGANVLTF.

The CDR3 DNA reads as TGCAGTGCTAGTACGATCTTAGCAGCCTCGGATGAGCAGTTCTTC. Amino acids: CSASTILAASDEQFF. The rearrangement joins TRBV20-1 to TRBJ2-1; D remains ambiguous. Per the germline V gene, CDR1 is DFQATT and CDR2 is SNEGSKA (reference sequence). The V end was cut by 3 bases, the J end by 8 bases, with 20 bases between. This CDR3 comprises 15 residues.

CDR3 residues: CASSPKDTRQRSNEKLFF. The CDR3, as DNA: TGTGCCAGCAGCCCGAAGGACACACGGCAAAGAAGTAATGAAAAACTGTTTTTT. The chain combines TRBV12-1 with TRBJ1-4; the table's TRBD1 call for D was not verified on the DNA. TRBV12-1 is labeled a pseudogene. This CDR3 is 18 amino acids long.

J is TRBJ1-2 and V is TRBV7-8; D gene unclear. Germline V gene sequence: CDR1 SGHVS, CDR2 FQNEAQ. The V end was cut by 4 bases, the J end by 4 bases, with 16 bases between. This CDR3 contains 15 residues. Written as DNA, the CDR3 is TGTGCCAGCAGCTCCCCCCCCGTTACGGGCTATGGCTACACCTTC. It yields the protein CASSSPPVTGYGYTF.

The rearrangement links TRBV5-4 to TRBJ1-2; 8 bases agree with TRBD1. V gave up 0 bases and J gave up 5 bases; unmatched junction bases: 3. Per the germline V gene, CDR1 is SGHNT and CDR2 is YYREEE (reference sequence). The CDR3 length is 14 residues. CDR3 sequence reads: CASSLGQGKYGYTF. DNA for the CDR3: TGTGCCAGCAGCTTGGGACAGGGGAAGTATGGCTACACCTTC.

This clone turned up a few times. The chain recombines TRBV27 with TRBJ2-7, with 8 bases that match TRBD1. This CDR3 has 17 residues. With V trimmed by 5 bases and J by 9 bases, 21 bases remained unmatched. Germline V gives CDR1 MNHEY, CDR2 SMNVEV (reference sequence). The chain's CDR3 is CASSPPALGQGARGQYF. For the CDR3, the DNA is TGTGCCAGCAGTCCACCAGCCCTAGGGCAGGGGGCGCGAGGGCAGTACTTC.

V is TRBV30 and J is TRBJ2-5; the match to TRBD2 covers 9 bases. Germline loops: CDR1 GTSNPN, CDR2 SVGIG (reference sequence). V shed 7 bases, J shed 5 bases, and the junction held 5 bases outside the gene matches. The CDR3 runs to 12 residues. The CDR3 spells CAYSGSGETQYF. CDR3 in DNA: TGTGCCTATAGCGGGAGTGGGGAGACCCAGTACTTC. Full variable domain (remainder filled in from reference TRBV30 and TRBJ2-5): SQTIHQWPATLVQPVGSPLSLECTVEGTSNPNLYWYRQAAGRGLQLLFYSVGIGQISSEVPQNLSASRPQDRQFILSSKKLLLSDSGFYLCAYSGSGETQYFGPGTRLLVL.

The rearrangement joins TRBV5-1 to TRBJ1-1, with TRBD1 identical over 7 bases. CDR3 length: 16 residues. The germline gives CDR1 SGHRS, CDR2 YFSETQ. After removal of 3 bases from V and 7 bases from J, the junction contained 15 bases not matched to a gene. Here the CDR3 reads CASSSWGGTASIEAFF. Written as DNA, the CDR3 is TGCGCCAGCAGCTCATGGGGGGGGACAGCAAGCATTGAAGCTTTCTTT.

The CDR3 reads CASSPRQGLRNEQFF. CDR3 DNA sequence: TGTGCCAGCAGCCCCCGACAGGGGCTTAGAAATGAGCAGTTCTTC. The chain has TRBV9 and TRBJ2-1, with 8 bases fitting TRBD1. Trimming took 4 bases from V and 7 from J; bases not matched to a gene: 10. Germline CDR1 SGDLS, CDR2 YYNGEE. CDR3 length equals 15 residues.

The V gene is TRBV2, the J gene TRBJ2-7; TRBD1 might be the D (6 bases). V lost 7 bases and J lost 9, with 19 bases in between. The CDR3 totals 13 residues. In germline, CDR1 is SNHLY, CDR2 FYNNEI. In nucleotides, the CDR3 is TGTGCCAGCAAGCGACAGGAAAGGATGGCGCAGTACTTC. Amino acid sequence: CASKRQERMAQYF.